The 27 T cell receptor beta chains in this list originate from one sample, sequenced in a study of PD-1 blockade in mismatch repair-deficient tumors. Using immunoSEQ multiplex PCR, the repertoire was profiled, and TCRdb retains in-frame clones only, with some absent. The sample holds 60,000 to 75,000 clones; roughly 88% are singletons and the top ten take about 15%. The sample consisted of peripheral blood, taken 52 weeks after starting pembrolizumab. All receptors come from an adult with mismatch repair-deficient cancer.

This clone was seen only once. The chain joins TRBV21-1 to TRBJ2-3; TRBD2 reflects the table's D call only, with no check against the DNA. TRBV21-1 is designated a pseudogene. This CDR3 is built from 18 residues. CDR3 bases: TGTGCCAGCAGCAAAAGTCGTCTAGCGGGACGAAGCACAGATACGCAGTATTTT. Encoded protein: CASSKSRLAGRSTDTQYF.

This CDR3 reads CASSSLAGDNEQFF. DNA of the CDR3: TGTGCCAGCAGTTCACTAGCGGGGGACAATGAGCAGTTCTTC. The J gene is TRBJ2-1, the V gene TRBV7-9, with 11 positions matching TRBD2. The V gene end was trimmed by 6 bases and the J gene end by 5 bases; junction bases not matched to a gene: 3. Germline lookup yields CDR1 SEHNR and CDR2 FQNEAQ (reference sequence). The CDR3 length is 14 residues.

V and J are TRBV19 and TRBJ1-5; D ambiguous. CDR1 LNHDA and CDR2 SQIVND come from the germline V gene (reference sequence). The germline V and J ends were trimmed by 3 bases and 3 bases, with 12 bases remaining between them. The CDR3 runs to 15 residues. The CDR3 coding sequence is TGTGCCAGTAGTATGCTTGGCGTGGTCAATCAGCCCCAGCATTTT. Amino acids: CASSMLGVVNQPQHF.

The CDR3 reads CASSVTTNTGELFF. The CDR3 DNA follows: TGTGCCAGCAGCGTTACAACGAACACCGGGGAGCTGTTTTTT. V gene TRBV9 combines with J gene TRBJ2-2; no clear D gene. The CDR3 extends over 14 amino acids. Trimming shortened V by 2 bases and J by 0 bases, and 5 bases separated the two germline ends. CDR1 is SGDLS and CDR2 is YYNGEE in the germline V gene.

V gene TRBV7-2 combines with J gene TRBJ2-7; the D is unclear. Trimming took off 6 bases at V and 4 bases at J, with 16 bases between the two ends. The CDR3 has 14 amino acids. Germline V gene lookup returns CDR1 SGHTA and CDR2 FQGNSA. The CDR3 sequence is CASSEDGSVYEQYF. The CDR3 DNA reads TGTGCCAGCAGTGAAGACGGATCCGTTTACGAGCAGTACTTC.

This clone has only one observation. V gene TRBV19 combines with J gene TRBJ2-7; D gene unclear. Germline assignment: CDR1 LNHDA and CDR2 SQIVND (reference sequence). This CDR3 has 15 amino acids. V lost 5 bases to trimming and J lost 2 bases, with 16 bases between them. CDR3: CASSPLWVEPYEQYF. The CDR3 nucleotides are TGTGCCAGTAGTCCCTTATGGGTTGAGCCCTACGAGCAGTACTTC.

The rearrangement joins TRBV10-3 to TRBJ2-5; 7 bases fit TRBD2. The germline gives CDR1 ENHRY, CDR2 SYGVKD. V lost 0 bases to trimming and J lost 4 bases; unmatched junction nucleotides: 2. CDR3 length equals 14 residues. The DNA for the CDR3 is TGTGCCATCAGTGAGTCTGGCGGGAGAGAGACCCAGTACTTC. This sequence encodes CAISESGGRETQYF.

The chain uses TRBV10-3 and TRBJ2-5, with 7 bases identical to TRBD2. CDR1 ENHRY and CDR2 SYGVKD come from the germline V gene. The CDR3 covers 14 residues. The V segment lost 10 bases and the J segment 3 bases; nucleotides outside the gene matches: 11. The CDR3 region has the DNA TGTGCCACCGATAGAGGGAGGGAGGAAGAGACCCAGTACTTC. Residues: CATDRGREEETQYF.

This sequence joins TRBV11-2 and TRBJ2-7; maybe TRBD1 (6 bases). This CDR3 is built from 15 residues. CDR1 is SGHAT, CDR2 FQNNGV, per germline. Trimming pared 4 bases from V and 3 bases from J, leaving 16 bases between. The CDR3 region has the DNA TGTGCCAGCAGCTCCTCGATGGGGGCGGGCTACGAGCAGTACTTC. Protein sequence: CASSSSMGAGYEQYF.

This chain joins TRBV5-6 and TRBJ2-2; D is undetermined. Trimming took 0 bases from V and 5 from J, leaving 11 bases between them. The germline V gene has CDR1 SGHDT and CDR2 YYEEEE. The CDR3 contains 15 residues. The CDR3 spells CASSLGAILTGELFF. The CDR3 region has the DNA TGTGCCAGCAGCTTGGGGGCGATCTTGACCGGGGAGCTGTTTTTT.

The rearrangement links TRBV28 to TRBJ2-5, with TRBD2 matching 9 bases. The ends lost 4 bases at V and 5 bases at J; junction bases unmatched: 8. CDR1 and CDR2 from the germline V gene are MDHEN and SYDVKM. This CDR3 has 15 residues. The CDR3 sequence is CASSSRTSEIETQYF. In nucleotides, the CDR3 is TGTGCCAGCAGTTCCAGGACTAGCGAGATTGAGACCCAGTACTTC.

In its sample, this clone is medium-sized. The chain uses TRBV6-4 and TRBJ2-2; 8 bases fit TRBD1. The CDR3 is 14 residues long. After removal of 8 bases from V and 4 bases from J, the junction contained 6 bases not matched to a gene. Germline loops: CDR1 MRHNA, CDR2 SNTAGT. CDR3 protein: CASSSDRGTGELFF. CDR3 in DNA: TGTGCCAGCTCCTCAGACAGGGGCACCGGGGAGCTGTTTTTT.

V gene TRBV27 combines with J gene TRBJ2-1, with D possibly TRBD2 on 6 matching bases. Germline V gene sequence: CDR1 MNHEY, CDR2 SMNVEV (reference sequence). V lost 0 bases and J lost 8, with 20 bases in between. This CDR3 comprises 17 residues. The CDR3 DNA is TGTGCCAGCAGTTTATCGCGGGGTCGTGTAATTCCGGATGAGCAGTTCTTC. Translated: CASSLSRGRVIPDEQFF.

This chain links TRBV5-1 with TRBJ1-2; TRBD1 agrees at 12 bases. After removal of 3 bases from V and 4 bases from J, the junction contained 4 bases not matched to a gene. The CDR3 spans 15 residues. Germline assignment: CDR1 SGHRS and CDR2 YFSETQ. In DNA, the CDR3 is TGCGCCAGCAGCTCCGGGACAGGGGGCGGCTATGGCTACACCTTC. Translating it yields CASSSGTGGGYGYTF.

The V call is TRBV29-1, the J call TRBJ2-1, with D possibly being TRBD1 or TRBD2 (6 bases each). V gave up 4 bases and J gave up 6 bases, with 19 bases separating them. Germline CDR1 reads SQVTM; CDR2 reads ANQGSEA. This CDR3 spans 15 amino acids. The CDR3: CSVVLRGDWGNEQFF. The CDR3 nucleotides read TGCAGCGTTGTACTTAGGGGGGACTGGGGCAATGAGCAGTTCTTC.

This sequence joins TRBV28 and TRBJ2-7, with a tentative D call TRBD1 (5 bases). Trimming stripped 6 bases from V and 0 bases from J, with 12 bases between. The CDR3 consists of 14 residues. Germline V gene sequence: CDR1 MDHEN, CDR2 SYDVKM. The CDR3 DNA reads as TGTGCCAGCAGCGAACGCAGGGACTCCTACGAGCAGTACTTC. This gives the protein CASSERRDSYEQYF.

The V gene is TRBV18, the J gene TRBJ2-1, with TRBD2 matching 7 bases. With V trimmed by 2 bases and J by 5 bases, 6 bases remained unmatched. The V gene's germline CDR1 is KGHSH and CDR2 LQKENI. The CDR3 loop spans 15 amino acids. CDR3 in DNA: TGTGCCAGCTCACCATGGATTGCGGGAGACAATGAGCAGTTCTTC. Amino acids: CASSPWIAGDNEQFF.

For the CDR3, the DNA is TGTGCCAGCAGCTTTCATGAGTTTACCTACGAGCAGTACTTC. It translates to CASSFHEFTYEQYF. J is TRBJ2-7 and V is TRBV7-2; D is unclear. The V and J ends lost 3 bases and 2 bases respectively, with 11 bases between them. The CDR3 extends over 14 amino acids. Per the germline V gene, CDR1 is SGHTA and CDR2 is FQGNSA.

V gene TRBV29-1 combines with J gene TRBJ2-5, with 7 bases lining up with TRBD2. V trimming: 7 bases; J trimming: 3 bases; junction bases outside the gene matches: 5. CDR3 length equals 12 residues. The germline V gene has CDR1 SQVTM and CDR2 ANQGSEA. The chain's CDR3 is CSADGGKETQYF. The DNA for the CDR3 is TGCAGCGCCGACGGGGGGAAAGAGACCCAGTACTTC.

Written as DNA, the CDR3 is TGCGCCAGCAGCCAAGAGGGCTGGGGACCCCTGGGGAATGAGCAGTTCTTC. Translating it yields CASSQEGWGPLGNEQFF. J is TRBJ2-1 and V is TRBV4-3; D tentatively reads TRBD1 or TRBD2 (5 bases each). With 0 bases removed from V and 7 bases from J, the gap between germline ends came to 19 bases. From germline, CDR1 is LGHNA and CDR2 YSLEER. The CDR3 has 17 residues.

This CDR3 is CASRETSGRVLSSYNEQFF. The DNA of the CDR3 is TGCGCCAGCAGGGAGACTAGCGGGAGGGTACTGAGCTCCTACAATGAGCAGTTCTTC. The chain is built from TRBV10-2 and TRBJ2-1, with 14 bases fitting TRBD2. The J segment lost 0 bases and the V segment lost 6 bases, leaving 10 bases of the junction unmatched. CDR3 size: 19 residues. CDR1 and CDR2 (germline): WSHSY, SAAADI.

This chain joins TRBV4-2 and TRBJ2-7; D not resolved. The CDR3 contains 14 residues. Germline CDR1 is LGHNA and CDR2 is YNFKEQ. Trimming took 0 bases from V and 3 from J, leaving 9 bases between them. The CDR3 protein is CASSQEDGSYEQYF. The CDR3 bases are TGTGCCAGCAGCCAAGAGGACGGAAGCTACGAGCAGTACTTC.

This chain connects TRBV11-2 to TRBJ2-3; no firm D call. This CDR3 is 13 amino acids long. The V gene's germline CDR1 is SGHAT and CDR2 FQNNGV. V was trimmed by 7 bases and J by 6 bases, leaving 14 bases between them. The CDR3, as DNA: TGTGCCAGCACCTCAGCCGATGGGGATACGCAGTATTTT. Translation: CASTSADGDTQYF.

The chain uses TRBV30 and TRBJ2-1, with 9 bases aligning to TRBD2. The CDR3 spans 15 residues. CDR1 is GTSNPN and CDR2 is SVGIG in the germline V gene (reference sequence). With V trimmed by 3 bases and J by 2 bases, 5 bases remained unmatched. The CDR3 DNA is TGTGCCTGGAGGAGGGGACTAGCTCCCTACAATGAGCAGTTCTTC. Translating gives CAWRRGLAPYNEQFF.

This chain uses TRBV18 with TRBJ2-1, with 8 bases lining up with TRBD2. The CDR3 has 15 amino acids. In germline, CDR1 is KGHSH, CDR2 LQKENI. V lost 3 bases to trimming and J lost 5 bases; unmatched junction nucleotides: 6. CDR3: CASSPPSLADNEQFF. The DNA of the CDR3 is TGTGCCAGCTCACCCCCGTCACTAGCGGACAATGAGCAGTTCTTC.

V usage is TRBV10-3 and J usage is TRBJ2-3, with TRBD1 as a possible D gene (6 bases). V gave up 5 bases and J gave up 2 bases, with 23 bases separating them. Germline V gene data show CDR1 as ENHRY and CDR2 as SYGVKD. This CDR3 has 18 amino acids. CDR3 DNA sequence: TGTGCCATCAGTTTTAACCCGGGACAATCAAGGGACACAGATACGCAGTATTTT. Translated, it gives CAISFNPGQSRDTDTQYF.

The rearrangement uses TRBV7-2 and TRBJ2-1; 11 bases match TRBD2. Looked up from germline, CDR1 is SGHTA and CDR2 is FQGNSA. V gave up 4 bases and J gave up 1 base; unmatched junction bases: 3. The CDR3 covers 16 residues. This CDR3 reads CASSSGLAASYNEQFF. Written as DNA, the CDR3 is TGTGCCAGCAGCTCGGGACTAGCGGCTTCCTACAATGAGCAGTTCTTC.